Following are 15 T cell receptor beta chains from one sample sequenced in a study of blood T cell repertoires in COVID-19. The method was immunoSEQ multiplex PCR; TCRdb's version includes in-frame clones alone and lacks a portion of them. The table has about 76,000 clones, 90% seen once. Sequencing was performed on peripheral blood. The receptors derive from a man in his forties or fifties with acute or convalescent COVID-19.

This chain connects TRBV4-2 to TRBJ1-1; weak D call: TRBD1 (6 bases). There are 16 residues in the CDR3. Germline CDR1 is LGHNA and CDR2 is YNFKEQ. The ends were cut back, 5 bases at V and 1 base at J, with 17 bases in the middle. The CDR3 nucleotides are TGTGCCAGCAGCAAAACTCAGGGGACGTCGAACACTGAAGCTTTCTTT. Amino acids: CASSKTQGTSNTEAFF.

The gene calls are TRBV6-5 and TRBJ1-1; D is unclear. The germline CDR1 and CDR2 sequences are MNHEY and SVGAGI. V was cut by 4 bases and J by 0 bases, with 9 bases left in between. The CDR3 length is 14 residues. The CDR3 DNA reads as TGTGCCAGCAGTTTAGCTGGTATGAACACTGAAGCTTTCTTT. This gives the protein CASSLAGMNTEAFF.

The chain joins TRBV5-1 to TRBJ2-2; a possible D gene is TRBD1 (6 bases). CDR1 and CDR2 (germline): SGHRS, YFSETQ. The V gene lost 2 bases and the J gene lost 6 bases, with 11 bases spanning the gap. The CDR3 is 14 residues long. The DNA for the CDR3 is TGCGCCAGCAGCTTAGCCAGGGGAGCCGGGGAGCTGTTTTTT. It yields the protein CASSLARGAGELFF.

The chain recombines TRBV7-2 with TRBJ2-3; TRBD1 matches at 9 bases. V lost 1 base to trimming and J lost 4 bases; unmatched junction nucleotides: 6. This CDR3 is built from 16 residues. Germline V gene sequence: CDR1 SGHTA, CDR2 FQGNSA. This CDR3 is CASSLGQGDIADTQYF. CDR3 in DNA: TGTGCCAGCAGCTTAGGACAGGGGGATATTGCAGATACGCAGTATTTT.

As regards this clone: This specimen includes other DNA sequences encoding the same CDR3. This sequence joins TRBV3-1 (or the pseudogene TRBV3-2) and TRBJ2-3; 10 bases fit TRBD2. The CDR3 is 15 amino acids. Trimming took 4 bases from V and 2 from J; bases not matched to a gene: 3. Germline CDR1 is LGHDT and CDR2 is YNNKEL (reference sequence). This chain's CDR3 is CASSPGLANTDTQYF. The CDR3 nucleotides are TGTGCCAGCAGCCCGGGACTAGCGAACACAGATACGCAGTATTTT.

This CDR3 reads CASSDSWEGTNEKLFF. In DNA, the CDR3 is TGTGCCAGCAGTGACTCATGGGAGGGGACTAATGAAAAACTGTTTTTT. The chain uses TRBV6-4 and TRBJ1-4; TRBD1 might be the D (5 bases). The CDR3 has 16 amino acids. Germline CDR1 and CDR2: MRHNA and SNTAGT. The V end was cut by 0 bases, the J end by 2 bases, with 10 bases between.

The DNA for the CDR3 is TGTGCCAGCTCACGCCAGACAGGGGAGGCTGGAAACACCATATATTTT. Translation: CASSRQTGEAGNTIYF. The chain recombines TRBV18 with TRBJ1-3, with TRBD1 matching over 8 bases. This CDR3 spans 16 amino acids. V shed 4 bases, J shed 2 bases, and the junction held 7 bases outside the gene matches. The V gene's germline CDR1 is KGHSH and CDR2 LQKENI.

This clone was detected once. CDR3 DNA: TGTGCCAGCAGCCAAGATGAGGCTCAGCCCCAGCATTTT. This encodes CASSQDEAQPQHF. This chain uses TRBV3-1 (or the pseudogene TRBV3-2) with TRBJ1-5, with D unclear. Trimming stripped 0 bases from V and 6 bases from J, with 6 bases between. This CDR3 has 13 amino acids. CDR1 is LGHDT, CDR2 YNNKEL, per germline (reference sequence).

The chain combines TRBV18 with TRBJ2-1; TRBD2 is a possible D gene (6 bases). The CDR3 totals 16 residues. Per germline, CDR1 KGHSH and CDR2 LQKENI. The ends were cut back, 6 bases at V and 0 bases at J, with 15 bases in the middle. The CDR3 nucleotides are TGTGCCAGCTCCCTTTCCATAGCGGCCTCCTACAATGAGCAGTTCTTC. This sequence encodes CASSLSIAASYNEQFF.

The chain employs TRBV19 and TRBJ1-1; D remains unclear. V was shortened by 7 bases and J by 1 base, with 19 bases between the two germline ends. Per the germline V gene, CDR1 is LNHDA and CDR2 is SQIVND (reference sequence). CDR3 length equals 16 residues. CDR3 in DNA: TGTGCCAGTATTCTAAGTATTGGAGGGCCGAACACTGAAGCTTTCTTT. Its translation is CASILSIGGPNTEAFF.

The rearrangement links TRBV6-5 to TRBJ2-1; D remains ambiguous. V lost 2 bases and J 9 bases, leaving 14 bases between the germline ends. The CDR3 is 14 amino acids. The germline V gene encodes CDR1 MNHEY and CDR2 SVGAGI. CDR3 in amino acids: CASSYDGLRPEQFF. The CDR3 DNA reads as TGTGCCAGCAGTTACGATGGGCTCCGTCCTGAGCAGTTCTTC.

The chain combines TRBV5-6 with TRBJ2-7; D possibly corresponds to TRBD1 (5 bases). V lost 0 bases and J 4 bases, leaving 11 bases between the germline ends. Germline-derived CDR1 and CDR2 are SGHDT and YYEEEE. The CDR3 is 14 residues long. DNA of the CDR3: TGTGCCAGCAGCTTGGGGGGCTTTAGGTACGAGCAGTACTTC. It codes for CASSLGGFRYEQYF.

The V gene is TRBV19, the J gene TRBJ1-1; 8 bases fit TRBD1. J lost 2 bases, V lost 8 bases, and 10 bases had no gene match. The CDR3 runs 15 residues. Per germline, CDR1 LNHDA and CDR2 SQIVND (reference sequence). The CDR3 nucleotides read TGTGCCAGTCAACCGGGGGGACAGGCTAACACTGAAGCTTTCTTT. Translating it yields CASQPGGQANTEAFF.

The chain has TRBV7-9 and TRBJ1-1, with D tentatively TRBD1 (5 bases). CDR1 and CDR2 (germline): SEHNR, FQNEAQ (reference sequence). The CDR3 consists of 14 residues. V was pared by 4 bases and J by 4 bases, with 13 bases between. In nucleotides, the CDR3 is TGTGCCAGCAGCTCATCAGGGTTTCCCACTGAAGCTTTCTTT. This codes for CASSSSGFPTEAFF.

J is TRBJ1-2 and V is TRBV12-3 or TRBV12-4; 8 nucleotides align to TRBD1. Trimming took 6 bases from V and 4 from J; bases not matched to a gene: 4. The CDR3 contains 13 residues. CDR3 region: CASRETGGYGYTF. The CDR3, as DNA: TGTGCCAGCAGGGAAACAGGGGGCTATGGCTACACCTTC.